This TCR beta chain was identified in a study of metastatic and nonmetastatic thyroid tumors. Study-level information: Repertoire data that came from the blood and tumor or nodule tissue of malignant and benign thyroid patients were compared.

No patient had received any treatment before thyroid surgery. To note about this clone: Its cognate antigen is unknown.

Broader study findings: Compared with benign nodules, malignant thyroid tumors were reported to have significantly higher TCR beta diversity in both blood and tumor.

Germline CDR1 is KGHSH and CDR2 is LQKENI. V was pared by 1 base and J by 3 bases, with 3 bases between. CDR3 length: 12 amino acids. Per the original methods: The study built a papillary thyroid cancer distant-metastasis classifier from CDR3 differences across clinicopathological groups. TCRdb re-analyzed the PCR reads using MiXCR. The V and J calls here are based on TCRdb, not the publication. The table has roughly 15,000 clones, around 23% seen once; the top ten hold approximately 7.7%. This clonotype was sampled from a female donor with papillary thyroid cancer or a benign thyroid nodule (not recorded which). Some clones in this sample may be carry-over from other donors' samples. This chain connects TRBV18 to TRBJ2-5; D ambiguous. Sequencing was carried out using tumor tissue. CDR3 sequence: CASSPLKETQYF. Written as DNA, the CDR3 is TGTGCCAGCTCACCACTTAAAGAGACCCAGTACTTC.